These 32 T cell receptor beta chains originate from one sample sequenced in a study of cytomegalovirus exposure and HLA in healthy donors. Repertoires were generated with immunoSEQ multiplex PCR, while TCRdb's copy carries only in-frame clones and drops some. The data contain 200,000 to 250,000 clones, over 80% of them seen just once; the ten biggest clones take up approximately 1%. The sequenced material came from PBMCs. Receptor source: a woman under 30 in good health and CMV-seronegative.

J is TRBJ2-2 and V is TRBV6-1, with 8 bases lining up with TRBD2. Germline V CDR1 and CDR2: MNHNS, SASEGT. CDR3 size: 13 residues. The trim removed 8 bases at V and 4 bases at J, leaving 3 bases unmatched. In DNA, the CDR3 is TGTGCCAGCGGACTAGCCAGCACCGGGGAGCTGTTTTTT. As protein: CASGLASTGELFF.

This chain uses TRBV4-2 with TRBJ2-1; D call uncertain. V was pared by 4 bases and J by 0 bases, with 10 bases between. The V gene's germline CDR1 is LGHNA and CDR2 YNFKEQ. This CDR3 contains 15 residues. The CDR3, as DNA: TGTGCCAGCAGCCTCGAGCTCCGCTCCTACAATGAGCAGTTCTTC. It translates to CASSLELRSYNEQFF.

The CDR3 protein is CASSSPGQPEKLFF. CDR3 nucleotide sequence: TGCGCCAGCAGCTCCCCGGGACAGCCTGAAAAACTGTTTTTT. This rearrangement joins TRBV5-1 to TRBJ1-4, with 7 nucleotides matching TRBD1. Germline V gives CDR1 SGHRS, CDR2 YFSETQ. V lost 3 bases to trimming and J lost 7 bases; unmatched junction nucleotides: 6. The CDR3 extends over 14 amino acids.

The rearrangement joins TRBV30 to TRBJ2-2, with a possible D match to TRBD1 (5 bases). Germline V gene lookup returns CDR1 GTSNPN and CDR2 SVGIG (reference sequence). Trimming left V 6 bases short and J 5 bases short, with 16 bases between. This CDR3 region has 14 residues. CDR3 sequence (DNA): TGTGCCTGCAAAAAAGGGGCCGGGACCGGGGAGCTGTTTTTT. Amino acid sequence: CACKKGAGTGELFF. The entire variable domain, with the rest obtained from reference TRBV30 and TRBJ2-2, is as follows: SQTIHQWPATLVQPVGSPLSLECTVEGTSNPNLYWYRQAAGRGLQLLFYSVGIGQISSEVPQNLSASRPQDRQFILSSKKLLLSDSGFYLCACKKGAGTGELFFGEGSRLTVL.

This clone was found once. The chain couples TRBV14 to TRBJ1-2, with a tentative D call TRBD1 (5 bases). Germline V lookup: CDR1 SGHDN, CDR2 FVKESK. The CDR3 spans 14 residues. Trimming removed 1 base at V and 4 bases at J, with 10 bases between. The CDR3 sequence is CASSQADRFYGYTF. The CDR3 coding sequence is TGTGCCAGCAGCCAAGCTGACAGATTCTATGGCTACACCTTC.

CDR3 coding DNA: TGTGCCAGCAACAACCCCAGACGGGGGACCTACGAGCAGTACTTC. Translation: CASNNPRRGTYEQYF. The rearrangement uses TRBV28 and TRBJ2-7, with a tentative D call TRBD2 (6 bases). The germline V gene has CDR1 MDHEN and CDR2 SYDVKM. This CDR3 contains 15 residues. V was shortened by 7 bases and J by 2 bases, with 18 bases between the two germline ends.

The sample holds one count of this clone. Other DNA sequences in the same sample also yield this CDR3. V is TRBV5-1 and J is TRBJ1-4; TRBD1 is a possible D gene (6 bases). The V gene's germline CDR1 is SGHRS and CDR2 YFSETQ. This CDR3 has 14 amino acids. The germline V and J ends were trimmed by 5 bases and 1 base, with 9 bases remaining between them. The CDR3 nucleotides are TGCGCCAGCAGGACAGGTGGAACTAATGAAAAACTGTTTTTT. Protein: CASRTGGTNEKLFF.

The CDR3 is CASRLSRDIGNTIYF. DNA for the CDR3: TGTGCCAGTCGGCTATCTCGGGACATTGGAAACACCATATATTTT. The chain carries TRBV19 and TRBJ1-3, with a tentative D call TRBD1 (6 bases). The V end lost 8 bases, the J end lost 3 bases, and 17 bases lay between the germline ends. This CDR3 has 15 residues. Germline CDR1 is LNHDA and CDR2 is SQIVND (reference sequence).

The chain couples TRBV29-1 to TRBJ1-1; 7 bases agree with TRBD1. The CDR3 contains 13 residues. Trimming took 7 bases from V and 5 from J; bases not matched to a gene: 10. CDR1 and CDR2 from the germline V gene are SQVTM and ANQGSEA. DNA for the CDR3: TGCAGCGCACTGAACAGGGGAAGTACTGAAGCTTTCTTT. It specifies CSALNRGSTEAFF.

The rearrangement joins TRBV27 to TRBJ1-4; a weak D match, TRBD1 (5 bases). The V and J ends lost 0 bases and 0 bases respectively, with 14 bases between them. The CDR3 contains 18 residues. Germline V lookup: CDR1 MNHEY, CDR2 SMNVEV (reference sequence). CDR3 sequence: CASSLSALRGPTNEKLFF. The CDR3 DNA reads TGTGCCAGCAGTTTATCGGCCCTGCGGGGCCCAACTAATGAAAAACTGTTTTTT.

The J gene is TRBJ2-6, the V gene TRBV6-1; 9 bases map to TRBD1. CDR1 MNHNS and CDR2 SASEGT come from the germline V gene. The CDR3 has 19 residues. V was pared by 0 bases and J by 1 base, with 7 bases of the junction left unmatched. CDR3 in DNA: TGTGCCAGCAGTGAAGCAGGTCCCGGGACAGGGTCTGGGGCCAACGTCCTGACTTTC. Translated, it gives CASSEAGPGTGSGANVLTF.

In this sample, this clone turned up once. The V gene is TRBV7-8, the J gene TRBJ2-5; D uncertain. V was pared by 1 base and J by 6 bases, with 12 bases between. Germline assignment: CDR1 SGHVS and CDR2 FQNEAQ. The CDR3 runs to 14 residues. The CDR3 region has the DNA TGTGCCAGCAGCTTAGACCTGTCTGCGCAGACCCAGTACTTC. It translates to CASSLDLSAQTQYF. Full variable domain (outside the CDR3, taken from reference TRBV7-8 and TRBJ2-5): GAGVSQSPRYKVAKRGQDVALRCDPISGHVSLFWYQQALGQGPEFLTYFQNEAQLDKSGLPSDRFFAERPEGSVSTLKIQRTQQEDSAVYLCASSLDLSAQTQYFGPGTRLLVL.

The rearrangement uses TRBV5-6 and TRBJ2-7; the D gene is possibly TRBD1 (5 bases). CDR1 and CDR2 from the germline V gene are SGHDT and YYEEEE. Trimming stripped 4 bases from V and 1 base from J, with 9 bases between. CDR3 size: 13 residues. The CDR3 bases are TGTGCCAGCAGCGTGACAGAATCCTACGAGCAGTACTTC. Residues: CASSVTESYEQYF.

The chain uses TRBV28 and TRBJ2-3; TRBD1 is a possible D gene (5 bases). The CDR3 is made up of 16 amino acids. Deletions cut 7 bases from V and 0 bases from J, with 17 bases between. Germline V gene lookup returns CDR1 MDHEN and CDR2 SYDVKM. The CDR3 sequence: CASTRETRVSTDTQYF. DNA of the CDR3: TGTGCCAGCACCCGAGAGACCAGGGTGAGCACAGATACGCAGTATTTT.

The CDR3 reads CASGGDSSFIYEQFF. The CDR3 DNA follows: TGTGCTAGTGGGGGGGACTCTTCATTCATCTATGAGCAGTTCTTC. This chain connects TRBV12-5 to TRBJ2-1; D may be TRBD2 (6 bases). Trimming stripped 6 bases from V and 8 bases from J, with 20 bases between. This CDR3 spans 15 amino acids. CDR1 and CDR2 from the germline V gene are LGHNT and FRNRAP.

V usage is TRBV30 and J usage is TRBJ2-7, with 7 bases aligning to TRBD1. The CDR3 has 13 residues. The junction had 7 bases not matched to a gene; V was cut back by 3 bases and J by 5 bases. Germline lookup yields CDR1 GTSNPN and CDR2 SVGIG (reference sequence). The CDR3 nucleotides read TGTGCCTGGAGCGAGGACAGGCTAAACGAGCAGTACTTC. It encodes CAWSEDRLNEQYF.

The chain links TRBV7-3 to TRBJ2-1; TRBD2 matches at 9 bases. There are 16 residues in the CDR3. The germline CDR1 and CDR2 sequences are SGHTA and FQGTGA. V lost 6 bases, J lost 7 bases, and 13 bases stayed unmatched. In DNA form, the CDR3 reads TGTGCCAGCAGTGAAACGGGACTAGCTTCTGTGAATGAGCAGTTCTTC. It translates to CASSETGLASVNEQFF. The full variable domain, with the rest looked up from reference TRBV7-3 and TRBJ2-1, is GAGVSQTPSNKVTEKGKYVELRCDPISGHTALYWYRQSLGQGPEFLIYFQGTGAADDSGLPNDRFFAVRPEGSVSTLKIQRTERGDSAVYLCASSETGLASVNEQFFGPGTRLTVL.

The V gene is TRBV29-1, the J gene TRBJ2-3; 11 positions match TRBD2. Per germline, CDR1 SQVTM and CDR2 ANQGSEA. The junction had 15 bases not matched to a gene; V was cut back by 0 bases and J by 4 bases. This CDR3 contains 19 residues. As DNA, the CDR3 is TGCAGCGTTGAAGAACAGGGACTAGCGGAACGAGAGTCCCCAGATACGCAGTATTTT. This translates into CSVEEQGLAERESPDTQYF.

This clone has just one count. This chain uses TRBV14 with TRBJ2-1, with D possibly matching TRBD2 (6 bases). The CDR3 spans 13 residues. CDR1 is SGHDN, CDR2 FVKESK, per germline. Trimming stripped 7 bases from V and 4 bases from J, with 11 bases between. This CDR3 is CASTPGSYNEQFF. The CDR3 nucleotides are TGTGCCAGCACCCCCGGGAGTTACAATGAGCAGTTCTTC.

CDR3 sequence: CAWRKVRGSTGELFF. As DNA, the CDR3 is TGTGCCTGGAGAAAGGTCAGGGGAAGCACCGGGGAGCTGTTTTTT. The V and J genes are TRBV30 and TRBJ2-2, with D perhaps matching TRBD1 (6 bases). The CDR3 contains 15 residues. Germline values: CDR1 GTSNPN, CDR2 SVGIG (reference sequence). Deletions cut 3 bases from V and 4 bases from J, with 15 bases between.

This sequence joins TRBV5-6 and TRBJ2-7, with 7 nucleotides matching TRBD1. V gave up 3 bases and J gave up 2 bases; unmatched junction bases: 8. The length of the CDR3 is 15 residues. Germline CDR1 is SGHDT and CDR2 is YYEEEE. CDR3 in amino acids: CASSSTGFATYEQYF. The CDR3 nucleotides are TGTGCCAGCAGCTCGACAGGGTTTGCGACCTACGAGCAGTACTTC.

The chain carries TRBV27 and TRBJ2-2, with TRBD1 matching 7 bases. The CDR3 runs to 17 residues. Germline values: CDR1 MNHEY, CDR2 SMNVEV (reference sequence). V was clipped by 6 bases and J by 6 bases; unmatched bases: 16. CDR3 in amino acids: CASSVTGNLLKAGELFF. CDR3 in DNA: TGTGCCAGCAGCGTGACAGGGAATCTCCTCAAAGCCGGGGAGCTGTTTTTT.

The DNA for the CDR3 is TGCGCCAGCAGCTCCCTAACCGGACTAGCCGGGGATACGCAGTATTTT. Its protein is CASSSLTGLAGDTQYF. This chain joins TRBV5-1 and TRBJ2-3; 8 positions match TRBD2. V shed 3 bases and J 6 bases; nucleotides not matched to a gene: 12. This CDR3 has 16 amino acids. Germline assignment: CDR1 SGHRS and CDR2 YFSETQ.

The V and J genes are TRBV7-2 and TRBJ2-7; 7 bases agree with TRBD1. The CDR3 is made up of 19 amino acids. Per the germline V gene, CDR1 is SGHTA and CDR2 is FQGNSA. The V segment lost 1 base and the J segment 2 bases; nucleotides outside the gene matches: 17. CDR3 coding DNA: TGTGCCAGCAGCTTAGATTTAGGGGGCGCTACCCTCCTCACCTACGAGCAGTACTTC. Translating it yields CASSLDLGGATLLTYEQYF.

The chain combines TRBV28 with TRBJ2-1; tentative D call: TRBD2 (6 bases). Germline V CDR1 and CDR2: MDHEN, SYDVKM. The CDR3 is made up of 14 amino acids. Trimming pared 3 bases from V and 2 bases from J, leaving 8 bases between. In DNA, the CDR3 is TGTGCCAGCAGTTTTCGGGGGACCTACAATGAGCAGTTCTTC. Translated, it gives CASSFRGTYNEQFF.

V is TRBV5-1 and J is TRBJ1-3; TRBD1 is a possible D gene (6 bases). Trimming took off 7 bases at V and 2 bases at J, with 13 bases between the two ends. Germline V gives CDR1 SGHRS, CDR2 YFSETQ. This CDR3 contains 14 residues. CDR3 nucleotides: TGCGCCAGCTCCAATGCAGGGGCTGGAAACACCATATATTTT. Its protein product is CASSNAGAGNTIYF.

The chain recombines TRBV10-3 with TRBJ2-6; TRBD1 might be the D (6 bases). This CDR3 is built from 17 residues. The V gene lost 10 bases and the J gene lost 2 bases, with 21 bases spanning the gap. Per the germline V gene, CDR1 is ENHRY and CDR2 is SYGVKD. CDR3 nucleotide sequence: TGTGCCACCACGGACAGTAGCTCACAAACTGGGGCCAACGTCCTGACTTTC. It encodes CATTDSSSQTGANVLTF.

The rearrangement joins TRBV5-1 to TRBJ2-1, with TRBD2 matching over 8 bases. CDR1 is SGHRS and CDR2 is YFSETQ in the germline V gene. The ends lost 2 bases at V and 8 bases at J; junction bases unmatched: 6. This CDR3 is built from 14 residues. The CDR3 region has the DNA TGCGCCAGCAGCTTCGGTAGCGGGAACGATGAGCAGTTCTTC. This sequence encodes CASSFGSGNDEQFF.

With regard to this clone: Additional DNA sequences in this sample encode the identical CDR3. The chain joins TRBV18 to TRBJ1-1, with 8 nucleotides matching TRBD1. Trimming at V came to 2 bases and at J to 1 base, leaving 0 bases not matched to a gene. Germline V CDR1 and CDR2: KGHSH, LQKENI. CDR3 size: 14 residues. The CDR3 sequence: CASSPGTGNTEAFF. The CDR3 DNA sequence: TGTGCCAGCTCACCAGGGACAGGGAACACTGAAGCTTTCTTT.

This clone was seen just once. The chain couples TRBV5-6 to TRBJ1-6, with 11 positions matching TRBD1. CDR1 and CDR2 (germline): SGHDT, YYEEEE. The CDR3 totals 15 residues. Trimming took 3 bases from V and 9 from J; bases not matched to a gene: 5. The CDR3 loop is CASSYRTGGFSPLHF. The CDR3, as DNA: TGTGCCAGCAGCTATCGGACAGGGGGCTTTTCACCCCTCCACTTT. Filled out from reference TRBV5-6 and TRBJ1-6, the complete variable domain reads DAGVTQSPTHLIKTRGQQVTLRCSPKSGHDTVSWYQQALGQGPQFIFQYYEEEERQRGNFPDRFSGHQFPNYSSELNVNALLLGDSALYLCASSYRTGGFSPLHFGNGTRLTVT.

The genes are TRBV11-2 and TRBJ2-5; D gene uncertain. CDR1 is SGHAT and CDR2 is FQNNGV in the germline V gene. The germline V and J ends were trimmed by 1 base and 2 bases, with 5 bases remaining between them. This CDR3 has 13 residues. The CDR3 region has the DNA TGTGCCAGCAGCTTAGGGCAGCAAGAGACCCAGTACTTC. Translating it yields CASSLGQQETQYF.

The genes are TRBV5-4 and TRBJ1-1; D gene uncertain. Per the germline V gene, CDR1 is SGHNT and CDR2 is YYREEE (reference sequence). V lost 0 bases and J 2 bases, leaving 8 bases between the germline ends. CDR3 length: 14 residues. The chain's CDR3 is CASSLAQFNTEAFF. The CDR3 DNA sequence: TGTGCCAGCAGCTTGGCACAATTTAACACTGAAGCTTTCTTT.